This entry describes one T cell receptor (beta chain). Antigen unknown. Every patient had mismatch repair deficiency by PCR or immunohistochemistry. V lost 0 bases to trimming and J lost 6 bases, with 12 bases between them. This CDR3 is 15 amino acids long. Germline V CDR1 and CDR2: SGHRS, YFSETQ. The data were obtained in a study of PD-1 blockade in mismatch repair-deficient tumors. Overall study: Patients had some twelve mismatch repair-deficient cancer types, all previously treated and progressing. Study-wide points: After pembrolizumab, tumor-resident clones rose rapidly, then generally contracted before radiologic responses.

Clones were sequenced by immunoSEQ multiplex PCR, and TCRdb holds only the in-frame ones, with some missing. The table has under 85,000 clones, around 80% seen once. The chain uses TRBV5-1 and TRBJ1-4; tentative D call: TRBD1 (5 bases). The source material was peripheral blood, sampled 2 weeks after starting pembrolizumab. The receptor was derived from an adult with mismatch repair-deficient cancer. The CDR3 protein is CASSLGAGSHEKLFF. The CDR3 region has the DNA TGCGCCAGCAGCTTGGGGGCAGGGTCCCATGAAAAACTGTTTTTT.